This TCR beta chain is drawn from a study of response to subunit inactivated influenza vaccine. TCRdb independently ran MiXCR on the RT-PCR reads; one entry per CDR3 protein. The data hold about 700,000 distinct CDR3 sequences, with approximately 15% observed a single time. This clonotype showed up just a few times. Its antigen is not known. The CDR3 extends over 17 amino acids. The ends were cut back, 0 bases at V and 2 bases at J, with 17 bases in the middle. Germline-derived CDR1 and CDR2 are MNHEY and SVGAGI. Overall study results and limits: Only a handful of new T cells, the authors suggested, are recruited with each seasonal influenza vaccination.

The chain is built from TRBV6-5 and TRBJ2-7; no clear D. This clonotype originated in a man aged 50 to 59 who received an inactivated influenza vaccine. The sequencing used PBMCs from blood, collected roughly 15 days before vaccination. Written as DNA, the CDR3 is TGTGCCAGCAGTTACTCCAAAACCCCCCAGACGGCCTACGAGCAGTACTTC. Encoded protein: CASSYSKTPQTAYEQYF.